This T cell receptor (beta chain) derives from a study of molecular identifiers for immune sequencing clone quantification. TCRdb ran MiXCR on the PCR reads and lists one entry per CDR3 protein. The data contain some 590,000 distinct CDR3 sequences, 25% of them seen just once; the ten biggest clones take up about 0.81%. The CDR3 length is 15 residues. Germline V CDR1 and CDR2: DFQATT, SNEGSKA (reference sequence). The J segment lost 0 bases and the V segment lost 4 bases, leaving 3 bases of the junction unmatched. This clonotype was picked up one time. It is likely a read error, because the conserved phenylalanine at the end of the CDR3 is missing. With 10%, 30% or 50% of RNA, about 17,000 to 1,000,000 naive CD8 T cells were sequenced. A CD8+CD4-CCR7+CD45RA+ phenotype served as the sorting definition for naive CD8 T cells.

What was sequenced was naive CD8+ T cells from blood, with Jurkat cell RNA spiked in. Subset of the sample: FACS-sorted CD8+CD4-CCR7+CD45RA+ naive T cells. The sequence came from a human donor in good health. Some libraries in this study had Jurkat cell RNA spiked in. V is TRBV20-1 and J is TRBJ2-1, with 10 bases that match TRBD2. The CDR3 reads CSATSSGSSYNEQFI. CDR3 DNA sequence: TGCAGTGCTACCTCTAGCGGGAGCTCCTACAATGAGCAGTTCATC.